These 21 T cell receptor beta chains originate from one sample sequenced in a study of blood T cell repertoires in COVID-19. Profiled with immunoSEQ multiplex PCR; TCRdb holds only in-frame clones, not every one. This sample has nearly 200,000 clones, with approximately 80% found just once. The sequencing input was peripheral blood. Receptor source: a human donor in a cohort sampled during active COVID-19.

This chain connects TRBV19 to TRBJ1-5; D not resolved. Germline CDR1 is LNHDA and CDR2 is SQIVND (reference sequence). The CDR3 is 14 residues long. Trimming cost V 9 bases and J 3 bases, with 15 bases left between them. The CDR3: CASLNGVINQPQHF. CDR3 in DNA: TGTGCCAGCCTGAACGGGGTAATCAATCAGCCCCAGCATTTT.

This clone was detected once. The gene calls are TRBV4-1 and TRBJ2-5; 7 positions match TRBD1. V lost 0 bases to trimming and J lost 2 bases; unmatched junction nucleotides: 15. CDR1 MGHRA and CDR2 YSYEKL come from the germline V gene. The CDR3 contains 19 residues. CDR3 coding DNA: TGCGCCAGCAGCCAAGAGTATGGTCACGGGGACAGCACGCAAGAGACCCAGTACTTC. Its translation is CASSQEYGHGDSTQETQYF.

In the case of this clone: Other nucleotide sequences from this sample produce the same CDR3. The V and J genes are TRBV25-1 and TRBJ2-7; 7 nucleotides align to TRBD2. Germline V CDR1 and CDR2: MGHDK, SYGVNS. The V and J ends lost 3 bases and 0 bases, in that order; junction bases with no gene match: 2. This CDR3 is built from 14 residues. Written as DNA, the CDR3 is TGTGCCAGCAGTGAGTGGGGGGGCTCCTACGAGCAGTACTTC. Protein sequence: CASSEWGGSYEQYF.

This chain uses TRBV19 with TRBJ2-3; TRBD2 aligns across 7 bases. This CDR3 has 15 residues. Germline loops: CDR1 LNHDA, CDR2 SQIVND (reference sequence). The V and J ends lost 10 bases and 2 bases, in that order; junction bases with no gene match: 12. The CDR3 loop reads CATTRIAGLTDTQYF. CDR3 nucleotide sequence: TGTGCCACCACTAGGATAGCGGGCCTCACAGATACGCAGTATTTT. The full variable domain, completed using reference TRBV19 and TRBJ2-3, is DGGITQSPKYLFRKEGQNVTLSCEQNLNHDAMYWYRQDPGQGLRLIYYSQIVNDFQKGDIAEGYSVSREKKESFPLTVTSAQKNPTAFYLCATTRIAGLTDTQYFGPGTRLTVL.

The chain is built from TRBV5-6 and TRBJ2-3; 7 positions agree with TRBD1. The germline CDR1 and CDR2 sequences are SGHDT and YYEEEE. J lost 2 bases, V lost 2 bases, and 8 bases had no gene match. The CDR3 extends over 16 amino acids. In DNA form, the CDR3 reads TGTGCCAGCAGCTTTGGAGACAGGGTACCCACAGATACGCAGTATTTT. Translated: CASSFGDRVPTDTQYF.

This chain connects TRBV5-5 to TRBJ2-6; D gene uncertain. V lost 0 bases and J lost 4, with 8 bases in between. The germline CDR1 and CDR2 sequences are SGHKS and YYEKEE (reference sequence). The CDR3 is 15 amino acids. CDR3 region: CASSLVTDGANVLTF. Here the CDR3 DNA reads TGTGCCAGCAGCTTGGTAACAGACGGGGCCAACGTCCTGACTTTC.

This clone appeared once. The chain uses TRBV29-1 and TRBJ1-5; the D gene is possibly TRBD1 (6 bases). V gave up 6 bases and J gave up 0 bases, with 12 bases separating them. Germline V gene lookup returns CDR1 SQVTM and CDR2 ANQGSEA. The CDR3 spans 14 residues. The CDR3 loop is CSVTTGTSNQPQHF. Written as DNA, the CDR3 is TGCAGCGTGACCACAGGGACTAGCAATCAGCCCCAGCATTTT.

The V call is TRBV18, the J call TRBJ2-1, with D possibly TRBD2 on 7 matching bases. This CDR3 contains 15 residues. V gave up 3 bases and J gave up 6 bases, with 15 bases separating them. CDR1 KGHSH and CDR2 LQKENI come from the germline V gene. The CDR3: CASSPGQGRVNEQFF. Written as DNA, the CDR3 is TGTGCCAGCTCACCTGGGCAGGGGAGGGTCAATGAGCAGTTCTTC.

The chain combines TRBV4-2 with TRBJ2-2; possibly TRBD2 for D (6 bases). Trimming cost V 1 base and J 5 bases, with 14 bases left between them. Germline values: CDR1 LGHNA, CDR2 YNFKEQ. CDR3 length equals 16 residues. The CDR3 sequence: CASSQGNSGETGELFF. CDR3 DNA: TGTGCCAGCAGCCAAGGAAATAGCGGCGAGACCGGGGAGCTGTTTTTT.

CDR3 sequence (DNA): TGTGCCAGCAGCCAGACAGGATATGGCTACACCTTC. This encodes CASSQTGYGYTF. The chain carries TRBV28 and TRBJ1-2, with D perhaps TRBD1 (6 bases). V lost 6 bases to trimming and J lost 5 bases, with 10 bases between them. The CDR3 loop spans 12 amino acids. CDR1 is MDHEN and CDR2 is SYDVKM in the germline V gene.

The genes are TRBV30 and TRBJ1-2; D is perhaps TRBD1 (6 bases). CDR3 length: 12 residues. Germline-derived CDR1 and CDR2 are GTSNPN and SVGIG (reference sequence). The germline V and J ends were trimmed by 5 bases and 3 bases, with 10 bases remaining between them. CDR3 DNA: TGTGCCTGGGCATCAGGGGACTATGGCTACACCTTC. The encoded protein is CAWASGDYGYTF.

The chain is built from TRBV27 and TRBJ2-1, with 9 nucleotides matching TRBD1. The germline V gene encodes CDR1 MNHEY and CDR2 SMNVEV (reference sequence). CDR3 length: 13 amino acids. V gave up 8 bases and J gave up 8 bases; unmatched junction bases: 7. DNA of the CDR3: TGTGCCAGCGCCGGACAGGGGATCTATGAGCAGTTCTTC. Residues: CASAGQGIYEQFF.

The chain has TRBV7-2 and TRBJ2-7; the match to TRBD2 covers 9 bases. CDR3 length: 18 amino acids. V lost 3 bases, J lost 3 bases, and 15 bases stayed unmatched. The germline V gene encodes CDR1 SGHTA and CDR2 FQGNSA. CDR3: CASSLGDTSSGSDYEQYF. In DNA, the CDR3 is TGTGCCAGCAGCTTGGGGGACACGAGTAGCGGGAGTGACTACGAGCAGTACTTC.

V is TRBV7-9 and J is TRBJ1-4, with a weak D call TRBD1 (6 bases). The V and J ends lost 5 bases and 4 bases respectively, with 14 bases between them. CDR1 is SEHNR and CDR2 is FQNEAQ in the germline V gene (reference sequence). CDR3 length equals 15 residues. The CDR3 coding sequence is TGTGCCAGCAGCACCCTACAGGGCCGTAATGAAAAACTGTTTTTT. Translated, it gives CASSTLQGRNEKLFF.

CDR3 in DNA: TGTGCCAGCAGCGTAGCTTGGAACACCGGGGAGCTGTTTTTT. Encoded protein: CASSVAWNTGELFF. The rearrangement uses TRBV9 and TRBJ2-2; D gene ambiguous. The V gene's germline CDR1 is SGDLS and CDR2 YYNGEE. Between the trimmed V and J ends, which lost 0 bases and 1 base, there was a span of 4 bases. The CDR3 is 14 amino acids.

This clone was observed at least ten times. The genes are TRBV27 and TRBJ2-2, with D perhaps TRBD1 (6 bases). The length of the CDR3 is 18 residues. V shed 3 bases and J shed 7 bases, with 24 bases lying between them. Germline V lookup: CDR1 MNHEY, CDR2 SMNVEV (reference sequence). The CDR3 sequence is CASSFNTPAGEISGELFF. CDR3 bases: TGTGCCAGCAGTTTCAATACCCCGGCAGGGGAAATCAGCGGGGAGCTGTTTTTT.

The V call is TRBV5-6, the J call TRBJ2-2; maybe TRBD1 (6 bases). This CDR3 contains 16 residues. Germline-derived CDR1 and CDR2 are SGHDT and YYEEEE. V was pared by 4 bases and J by 1 base, with 14 bases between. The CDR3 DNA reads as TGTGCCAGCAGCGTCGCCGGGACAAAGAACACCGGGGAGCTGTTTTTT. It codes for CASSVAGTKNTGELFF.

The V gene is TRBV11-3, the J gene TRBJ2-5; 7 nucleotides agree with TRBD2. Losses at the gene ends were 8 bases for V and 4 bases for J; bases not matched to a gene: 4. Germline V lookup: CDR1 SGHNT, CDR2 YENEEA. The length of the CDR3 is 12 residues. The CDR3 bases are TGTGCCAGCGGATCGGGGGGAGAGACCCAGTACTTC. This gives the protein CASGSGGETQYF.

DNA for the CDR3: TGCAGTGCTAGTTTAGCGGGGATTTACAATGAGCAGTTCTTC. It codes for CSASLAGIYNEQFF. The gene calls are TRBV20-1 and TRBJ2-1, with 8 positions matching TRBD2. J was trimmed by 4 bases and V by 3 bases; bases with no gene match: 5. The germline V gene has CDR1 DFQATT and CDR2 SNEGSKA (reference sequence). The CDR3 consists of 14 residues.

The gene calls are TRBV27 and TRBJ2-1, with TRBD2 as a possible D gene (6 bases). V dropped 4 bases and J dropped 5 bases, with 9 bases sitting between them. CDR3 size: 13 residues. Germline V gives CDR1 MNHEY, CDR2 SMNVEV (reference sequence). Here the CDR3 DNA reads TGTGCCAGCAGTTATAGCGGTAACAATGAGCAGTTCTTC. Translating it yields CASSYSGNNEQFF.

The V and J genes are TRBV6-6 and TRBJ2-7; D possibly corresponds to TRBD2 (5 bases). The CDR3 length is 14 residues. V lost 2 bases and J 4 bases, leaving 12 bases between the germline ends. The germline CDR1 and CDR2 sequences are MNHNY and SVGAGI (reference sequence). The CDR3 is CASSYDSWRYEQYV. The CDR3 region has the DNA TGTGCCAGCAGTTACGATTCTTGGAGGTACGAGCAGTACGTC.